The 25 T cell receptor beta chains listed next were all sequenced from one sample in a study of spatial heterogeneity in lung cancer. Each CDR3 protein is one row after TCRdb ran MiXCR on the 5' RACE reads. Of approximately 56,000 distinct CDR3 sequences in the sample, 6.5% to 7.5% were seen once. Time point noted: blood at routine non-recurrence follow-up after resection. Whole RNA came from tumor, nontumor lung or frozen PBMC and was sequenced without being sorted. The input for sequencing was PBMCs, taken at follow-up. The receptor set was obtained from a female donor with early-stage non-small cell lung cancer.

The chain joins TRBV5-1 to TRBJ2-2; D is possibly TRBD2 (6 bases). CDR1 SGHRS and CDR2 YFSETQ come from the germline V gene. This CDR3 has 14 amino acids. The ends were cut back, 0 bases at V and 5 bases at J, with 8 bases in the middle. The CDR3 DNA reads TGCGCCAGCAGCTTGGAACGGGGGACCGGGGAGCTGTTTTTT. It yields the protein CASSLERGTGELFF.

This clonotype was seen only once. A much larger clone lies a single base off, so this may be a read error. The CDR3 region has the DNA TGCGCCAGCAGCCCCGGGGCAGTAGCCTACGAGCAGTACTTC. Protein: CASSPGAVAYEQYF. The rearrangement uses TRBV5-1 and TRBJ2-7; the D gene could be TRBD1 or TRBD2 (5 bases each). Germline V lookup: CDR1 SGHRS, CDR2 YFSETQ. CDR3 length equals 14 residues. V lost 4 bases and J 2 bases, leaving 13 bases between the germline ends.

To note about this clonotype: This may arise from a read error, as a much more abundant clone is one base away. The chain links TRBV7-9 to TRBJ2-3, with unresolved D. Trimming pared 4 bases from V and 2 bases from J, leaving 13 bases between. Looked up from germline, CDR1 is SEHNR and CDR2 is FQNEAQ (reference sequence). This CDR3 has 15 residues. CDR3 DNA sequence: TGTGCCAGCAGCTCCCACATCGGCTTCACAGATACGCAGTATTTT. Translated, it gives CASSSHIGFTDTQYF.

This clonotype was seen more than once but under ten times. The chain employs TRBV24-1 and TRBJ2-7; D gene ambiguous. CDR3 length equals 13 residues. CDR1 and CDR2 from the germline V gene are KGHDR and SFDVKD. V lost 3 bases, J lost 2 bases, and 7 bases lay in between. As DNA, the CDR3 is TGTGCCACCAGTGATCCGCGTACCTACGAGCAGTACTTC. It yields the protein CATSDPRTYEQYF.

Many counts were recorded for this clonotype. V gene TRBV10-3 combines with J gene TRBJ2-1; D is uncertain. Germline-derived CDR1 and CDR2 are ENHRY and SYGVKD. The CDR3 length is 14 residues. Trimming shortened V by 2 bases and J by 6 bases, and 11 bases separated the two germline ends. CDR3 in amino acids: CAISEKSPLNEQFF. DNA for the CDR3: TGTGCCATCAGTGAGAAATCCCCCCTCAATGAGCAGTTCTTC.

This clonotype is deemed medium-sized. The CDR3 here is CSARRTGNEQYF. The CDR3 DNA reads TGCAGTGCTAGGAGGACAGGGAACGAGCAGTACTTC. The chain links TRBV20-1 to TRBJ2-7; TRBD1 matches at 8 bases. This CDR3 region has 12 residues. With 3 bases clipped from V and 5 bases from J, the junction kept 3 bases outside the gene matches. CDR1 and CDR2 from the germline V gene are DFQATT and SNEGSKA (reference sequence).

There are many counts of this clonotype. This chain connects TRBV6-6 to TRBJ2-7; 7 bases fit TRBD1. The J segment lost 6 bases and the V segment lost 0 bases, leaving 11 bases of the junction unmatched. This CDR3 is built from 16 residues. Germline loops: CDR1 MNHNY, CDR2 SVGAGI (reference sequence). The CDR3: CASSYSSGTVSAEQYF. The CDR3 coding sequence is TGTGCCAGCAGTTACTCGTCCGGGACAGTGAGTGCCGAGCAGTACTTC.

This clonotype showed up many times. V gene TRBV20-1 combines with J gene TRBJ1-1, with D unclear. Germline V gene data show CDR1 as DFQATT and CDR2 as SNEGSKA (reference sequence). The germline V and J ends were trimmed by 2 bases and 1 base, with 2 bases remaining between them. This CDR3 has 11 amino acids. The CDR3 loop reads CSARKNTEAFF. The CDR3 nucleotides are TGCAGTGCTAGAAAGAACACTGAAGCTTTCTTT.

This clonotype has a count of ten or more. V gene TRBV6-5 combines with J gene TRBJ1-1; D possibly corresponds to TRBD1 (5 bases). The CDR3 spans 14 residues. CDR1 is MNHEY, CDR2 SVGAGI, per germline. Trimming stripped 6 bases from V and 4 bases from J, with 15 bases between. DNA of the CDR3: TGTGCCAGCAGCCGGAAGAGGGGAATCACTGAAGCTTTCTTT. Translating gives CASSRKRGITEAFF.

This clonotype came up many times. The gene calls are TRBV10-2 and TRBJ2-7; weak D call: TRBD2 (6 bases). V lost 8 bases, J lost 4 bases, and 9 bases lay in between. CDR1 is WSHSY, CDR2 SAAADI, per germline. The CDR3 is made up of 11 amino acids. The CDR3: CASRRGYEQYF. The CDR3 coding sequence is TGCGCCAGCCGGCGGGGTTACGAGCAGTACTTC.

The table lists this clonotype with a few counts. The chain carries TRBV15 and TRBJ2-1; D is perhaps TRBD2 (6 bases). CDR1 is LNHNV and CDR2 is YYDKDF in the germline V gene (reference sequence). The CDR3 sequence is 18 residues long. Trimming shortened V by 0 bases and J by 8 bases, and 23 bases separated the two germline ends. The CDR3 coding sequence is TGTGCCACCAGCAGAGACCGATCGACTAGGTTGAAGTCAGATGAGCAGTTCTTC. It specifies CATSRDRSTRLKSDEQFF.

This clonotype was seen ten or more times. The rearrangement uses TRBV6-6 and TRBJ2-2; the D is unclear. The CDR3 sequence is 15 residues long. The V gene's germline CDR1 is MNHNY and CDR2 SVGAGI (reference sequence). V shed 1 base and J shed 1 base, with 7 bases lying between them. The chain's CDR3 is CASSYWTENTGELFF. The CDR3 DNA reads TGTGCCAGCAGTTACTGGACGGAGAACACCGGGGAGCTGTTTTTT.

This clonotype was observed at least ten times. The chain recombines TRBV4-1 with TRBJ2-7; TRBD1 is a possible D gene (6 bases). In germline, CDR1 is MGHRA, CDR2 YSYEKL. The CDR3 totals 13 residues. Trimming left V 4 bases short and J 5 bases short, with 12 bases between. In DNA, the CDR3 is TGCGCCAGCAGCCCTCAACAGGGTGACGAGCAGTACTTC. This gives the protein CASSPQQGDEQYF.

This clonotype appeared many times. The chain employs TRBV6-2 or TRBV6-3 and TRBJ2-3; D might be TRBD2 (6 bases). The CDR3 contains 17 residues. Looked up from germline, CDR1 is MNHEY and CDR2 is SVGEGT. V lost 2 bases and J lost 2, with 17 bases in between. The CDR3 sequence: CASSYLPGEPSTDTQYF. CDR3 in DNA: TGTGCCAGCAGTTACCTTCCGGGGGAGCCATCCACAGATACGCAGTATTTT.

This clonotype was counted at least ten times. The final CDR3 position lacks the conserved phenylalanine or tryptophan, pointing to a likely read error. This rearrangement joins TRBV7-6 to TRBJ2-1; D is ambiguous. Germline-derived CDR1 and CDR2 are SGHVS and FNYEAQ. Trimming stripped 2 bases from V and 6 bases from J, with 5 bases between. This CDR3 spans 12 amino acids. CDR3 loop: CASSLYSNEQFL. For the CDR3, the DNA is TGTGCCAGCAGCTTATACTCCAATGAGCAGTTCCTC.

This clonotype was recorded many times. This chain links TRBV10-3 with TRBJ1-6; D unclear. The V and J ends lost 2 bases and 5 bases respectively, with 7 bases between them. Germline-derived CDR1 and CDR2 are ENHRY and SYGVKD. This CDR3 spans 14 amino acids. CDR3 sequence: CAISERQDNSPLHF. For the CDR3, the DNA is TGTGCCATCAGTGAGCGGCAGGATAATTCACCCCTCCACTTT.

This sequence joins TRBV20-1 and TRBJ2-2; possible D gene TRBD1, 5 bases. The CDR3 covers 13 residues. V lost 5 bases and J 6 bases, leaving 13 bases between the germline ends. Germline CDR1 is DFQATT and CDR2 is SNEGSKA (reference sequence). The CDR3 loop is CSALDRGPGELFF. CDR3 nucleotides: TGCAGTGCTCTAGATAGGGGTCCCGGGGAGCTGTTTTTT.

This clonotype appeared many times. V gene TRBV20-1 combines with J gene TRBJ1-3; D remains ambiguous. V shed 1 base and J shed 5 bases, with 6 bases lying between them. The CDR3 consists of 12 residues. Germline V gene data show CDR1 as DFQATT and CDR2 as SNEGSKA (reference sequence). The CDR3 nucleotides are TGCAGTGCTAGAGGAGGGAGAAACACCATATATTTT. This codes for CSARGGRNTIYF.

As for this clonotype: A much larger clonotype is one base distant, so this may be a read error. V usage is TRBV7-2 and J usage is TRBJ2-5; D may be TRBD1 or TRBD2 (5 bases each). Germline V gene lookup returns CDR1 SGHTA and CDR2 FQGNSA. This CDR3 comprises 13 residues. V was trimmed by 5 bases and J by 7 bases, leaving 14 bases between them. The CDR3 protein is CASSRGGGGTQYF. CDR3 DNA sequence: TGTGCCAGCAGCCGGGGCGGCGGAGGGACCCAGTACTTC.

The chain is built from TRBV29-1 and TRBJ2-7; D may be TRBD1 (6 bases). CDR1 is SQVTM, CDR2 ANQGSEA, per germline. The CDR3 is 12 residues long. Trimming pared 7 bases from V and 5 bases from J, leaving 15 bases between. CDR3 in amino acids: CSGSTGTHEQYF. As DNA, the CDR3 is TGCAGCGGAAGTACAGGGACCCACGAGCAGTACTTC.

The chain uses TRBV10-3 and TRBJ1-2, with a weak D call TRBD1 (5 bases). The V and J ends lost 11 bases and 6 bases respectively, with 13 bases between them. This CDR3 has 11 amino acids. Per germline, CDR1 ENHRY and CDR2 SYGVKD. The CDR3 sequence is CAVRGEDGYTF. The DNA for the CDR3 is TGTGCCGTAAGGGGAGAGGATGGCTACACCTTC.

This clonotype turned up a few times. This chain joins TRBV6-5 and TRBJ2-7; TRBD1 agrees at 12 bases. The CDR3 is 16 residues long. V was pared by 0 bases and J by 1 base, with 1 base of the junction left unmatched. Germline CDR1 and CDR2: MNHEY and SVGAGI. The CDR3 nucleotides are TGTGCCAGCAGTTACTCGGGACAGGGGGCTTCCTACGAGCAGTACTTC. Translating gives CASSYSGQGASYEQYF.

This clonotype was seen only once. The V and J genes are TRBV12-3 or TRBV12-4 and TRBJ1-1; 7 bases line up with TRBD1. This CDR3 comprises 13 residues. V lost 6 bases to trimming and J lost 4 bases; unmatched junction nucleotides: 5. The CDR3 here is CASSTQGITEAFF. The CDR3, as DNA: TGTGCCAGCAGCACACAGGGGATCACTGAAGCTTTCTTT.

This clonotype appeared many times. This chain connects TRBV29-1 to TRBJ1-6, with TRBD1 matching 10 bases. The CDR3 runs to 14 residues. Germline V CDR1 and CDR2: SQVTM, ANQGSEA. V was clipped by 7 bases and J by 10 bases; unmatched bases: 10. The CDR3 sequence is CSARQGALGSPLHF. The CDR3 DNA reads TGCAGCGCACGACAGGGGGCCCTGGGATCACCCCTCCACTTT.

This clonotype was recorded many times. At one end the junction does not follow the germline gene, possibly because of a read error. V usage is TRBV10-3 and J usage is TRBJ2-2; 7 bases align to TRBD1. Germline V gene lookup returns CDR1 ENHRY and CDR2 SYGVKD. The CDR3 contains 16 residues. CDR3: CPISESSGGNTGELFF. CDR3 coding DNA: TGTCCCATCAGTGAGTCGTCAGGGGGTAACACCGGGGAGCTGTTTTTT.